What follows is one T cell receptor beta chain and its context. The data stem from a study of blood T cell repertoires in COVID-19. Overall study context: Researchers got acute and convalescent COVID-19 samples from the United States, Italy and Spain. The analysed material was cDNA or gDNA that came from T cells, B-cell-depleted T cells, or PBMCs.

The V and J ends lost 4 bases and 4 bases respectively, with 14 bases between them. From germline, CDR1 is LGHNA and CDR2 YNFKEQ. The length of the CDR3 is 15 residues. Generated by immunoSEQ multiplex PCR, the TCRdb table keeps only in-frame clones and is missing some. The sample includes 200,000 to 250,000 clones, roughly 90% of them seen just once. The receptor was isolated from a woman aged 60-75 years with acute or convalescent COVID-19. The V gene is TRBV4-2, the J gene TRBJ2-1; tentatively, D is TRBD2 (5 bases). Material: peripheral blood. The DNA of the CDR3 is TGTGCCAGCAGCCTCCCCGGGGTCCTTTACAATGAGCAGTTCTTC. Amino acid sequence: CASSLPGVLYNEQFF.